These 10 T cell receptor beta chains share one sample of origin, sequenced in a study of regulatory T cells in long-lasting Graves disease. This sample's time point: persistent/refractory GD, antithyroid drugs over 5 years with positive TRAb. The TCR library was prepared using RNA isolated from PBMCs. Building of the TCR beta libraries involved iRepertoire HTBI primers and Arm-PCR of CDR3 regions. One entry per CDR3 protein, called by TCRdb with MiXCR from the multiplex PCR reads. The table includes about 460,000 distinct CDR3 sequences, 20% to 25% detected once. This material consisted of peripheral blood mononuclear cells (PBMCs), taken when the disease was refractory, from a patient treated with antithyroid drugs. The origin of the receptors is a female donor with Graves disease.

This clonotype was observed many times. The J gene is TRBJ2-7, the V gene TRBV6-1, with a possible D match to TRBD1 (6 bases). Germline-derived CDR1 and CDR2 are MNHNS and SASEGT. The CDR3 consists of 11 residues. The V and J ends lost 11 bases and 3 bases respectively, with 11 bases between them. Written as DNA, the CDR3 is TGTGCCGTAACACAGGGCTACGAGCAGTACTTC. Amino acid sequence: CAVTQGYEQYF.

The sample holds one count of this clonotype. V is TRBV30 and J is TRBJ1-6; 9 bases are a match to TRBD1. The ends lost 4 bases at V and 6 bases at J; junction bases unmatched: 7. Germline V CDR1 and CDR2: GTSNPN, SVGIG (reference sequence). The CDR3 runs 15 residues. Here the CDR3 reads CAWTSTGGLNSPLHF. The DNA of the CDR3 is TGTGCCTGGACCTCGACAGGGGGTCTTAATTCACCCCTCCACTTT.

This clonotype has just a few counts. The CDR3: CASETVGRQGRGNEQFF. In nucleotides, the CDR3 is TGTGCCAGCGAAACGGTCGGAAGGCAGGGGCGGGGAAATGAGCAGTTCTTC. The chain couples TRBV5-6 to TRBJ2-1; tentatively, D is TRBD1 or TRBD2 (6 bases each). V lost 7 bases, J lost 7 bases, and 27 bases lay in between. CDR3 length equals 17 residues. From germline, CDR1 is SGHDT and CDR2 YYEEEE.

This clonotype was counted ten times or more. V is TRBV28 and J is TRBJ2-7; D is ambiguous. CDR3 length: 14 amino acids. Germline CDR1 is MDHEN and CDR2 is SYDVKM. Trimming took off 1 base at V and 6 bases at J, with 13 bases between the two ends. In DNA form, the CDR3 reads TGTGCCAGCAGTTTATTGACGCGTGACGGCGAGCAGTACTTC. Its protein is CASSLLTRDGEQYF.

In this sample, this clonotype turned up a few times. The CDR3 reads CASSQDLVGGANVLTF. The CDR3, as DNA: TGTGCCAGCAGCCAAGACCTAGTGGGGGGGGCCAACGTCCTGACTTTC. V usage is TRBV3-1 and J usage is TRBJ2-6; D unresolved. Between the trimmed V and J ends, which lost 0 bases and 4 bases, there was a span of 10 bases. The CDR3 length is 16 residues. Germline CDR1 reads LGHDT; CDR2 reads YNNKEL (reference sequence).

The chain employs TRBV14 and TRBJ2-7; 8 bases agree with TRBD2. The CDR3 loop spans 13 amino acids. J was trimmed by 3 bases and V by 4 bases; bases with no gene match: 2. Germline CDR1 and CDR2: SGHDN and FVKESK. CDR3 sequence reads: CASSPGGIYEQYF. For the CDR3, the DNA is TGTGCCAGCAGCCCGGGGGGGATCTACGAGCAGTACTTC. Full variable domain (outside the CDR3, taken from reference TRBV14 and TRBJ2-7): EAGVTQFPSHSVIEKGQTVTLRCDPISGHDNLYWYRRVMGKEIKFLLHFVKESKQDESGMPNNRFLAERTGGTYSTLKVQPAELEDSGVYFCASSPGGIYEQYFGPGTRLTVT.

This clonotype has a handful of counts. The chain combines TRBV19 with TRBJ1-2; TRBD1 is a possible D gene (5 bases). This CDR3 contains 12 residues. Germline assignment: CDR1 LNHDA and CDR2 SQIVND (reference sequence). Trimming removed 3 bases at V and 8 bases at J, with 10 bases between. This CDR3 is CASSIIQGGYTF. CDR3 coding DNA: TGTGCCAGTAGTATTATCCAGGGAGGCTACACCTTC.

V is TRBV4-3 and J is TRBJ1-4, with D perhaps TRBD1 (5 bases). The CDR3 runs 15 residues. In germline, CDR1 is LGHNA, CDR2 YSLEER. V was trimmed by 0 bases and J by 7 bases, leaving 12 bases between them. CDR3 in amino acids: CASSQDKGHGEKLFF. Here the CDR3 DNA reads TGCGCCAGCAGCCAAGACAAGGGGCACGGTGAAAAACTGTTTTTT.

The table lists this clonotype with many counts. This chain links TRBV27 with TRBJ1-4, with TRBD1 matching 8 bases. The CDR3 is made up of 13 amino acids. The V gene's germline CDR1 is MNHEY and CDR2 SMNVEV (reference sequence). The V segment lost 6 bases and the J segment 8 bases; nucleotides outside the gene matches: 5. The DNA for the CDR3 is TGTGCCAGCAGCGACAGGGGTGTGGAAAAACTGTTTTTT. Translation: CASSDRGVEKLFF.

This clonotype was seen only a few times. J is TRBJ2-5 and V is TRBV6-2 or TRBV6-3, with D unresolved. The V gene's germline CDR1 is MNHEY and CDR2 SVGEGT. The ends were cut back, 6 bases at V and 1 base at J, with 12 bases in the middle. The CDR3 has 14 amino acids. In DNA form, the CDR3 reads TGTGCCAGCAGCGCGACGTGGGGCCAAGAGACCCAGTACTTC. Its protein product is CASSATWGQETQYF.